A selection of T cell receptor beta chains follows, all from one sample in a study of T-cell memory formation after mild COVID-19. Via MiXCR, TCRdb re-called the 5' RACE reads, giving one row per CDR3 protein. The sample gives over 10,000 distinct CDR3 sequences, about 12% of which show up once; around half is in the top ten. The sequenced material came from PBMCs or a T cell subset sorted from them (not recorded which). These receptors originate from an adult woman who had mild COVID-19 (a few samples of this study predate the infection). Cell type and time point are not known. The CDR3 runs from the conserved cysteine through the conserved F or W. The D gene is left open where the match is weak. For some rows the clone size is stated as once, few or many, or as a class when expanded; others skip it.

V gene: TRBV10-3
D gene: .
J gene: TRBJ1-1
clone size: .
CDR3 protein: CAIRDSMNTEAFF
CDR3 DNA: TGTGCCATCAGAGACAGCATGAACACTGAAGCTTTCTTT

V gene: TRBV5-1
D gene: TRBD2
J gene: TRBJ2-5
clone size: once
CDR3 protein: CASSLGPAGVLETQYF
CDR3 DNA: TGCGCCAGCAGCTTGGGACCAGCGGGAGTGTTAGAGACCCAGTACTTC

V gene: TRBV4-1
D gene: .
J gene: TRBJ2-7
clone size: many
CDR3 protein: CASSHLSSGSSYEQYF
CDR3 DNA: TGCGCCAGCAGCCACCTCTCCTCGGGGTCCTCCTACGAGCAGTACTTC

V gene: TRBV7-2
D gene: TRBD2
J gene: TRBJ2-1
clone size: many
CDR3 protein: CASTQGAGEVYNEQFF
CDR3 DNA: TGTGCCAGCACCCAAGGAGCGGGAGAGGTCTACAATGAGCAGTTCTTC

V gene: TRBV5-1
D gene: .
J gene: TRBJ2-2
clone size: many
CDR3 protein: CASSLANTGELFF
CDR3 DNA: TGCGCCAGCAGCTTGGCGAACACCGGGGAGCTGTTTTTT

V gene: TRBV5-5
D gene: .
J gene: TRBJ1-4
clone size: many
CDR3 protein: CASSLRGEFMAEKLFF
CDR3 DNA: TGTGCCAGCAGCTTGAGGGGGGAATTCATGGCTGAAAAACTGTTTTTT

V gene: TRBV18
D gene: .
J gene: TRBJ2-7
clone size: many
CDR3 protein: CASSPVGPYEQYF
CDR3 DNA: TGTGCCAGCTCACCAGTTGGACCCTACGAGCAGTACTTC

V gene: TRBV3-1
D gene: TRBD2
J gene: TRBJ2-5
clone size: many
CDR3 protein: CASSHLRGLAGRGETQYF
CDR3 DNA: TGTGCCAGCAGCCACCTAAGAGGACTAGCGGGGAGGGGAGAGACCCAGTACTTC

V gene: TRBV27
D gene: .
J gene: TRBJ2-4
clone size: many
CDR3 protein: CASSLSTPGESKRLAKNIQYF
CDR3 DNA: TGTGCCAGCAGTTTATCAACCCCCGGGGAGTCTAAAAGGCTAGCCAAAAACATTCAGTACTTC

V gene: TRBV4-2
D gene: .
J gene: TRBJ2-7
clone size: many
CDR3 protein: CASSQERLDPYEQYF
CDR3 DNA: TGTGCCAGCAGCCAAGAACGTCTAGATCCTTACGAGCAGTACTTC

V gene: TRBV5-4
D gene: .
J gene: TRBJ2-7
clone size: many
CDR3 protein: CASSLRLGDEQYF
CDR3 DNA: TGTGCCAGCAGCTTGAGACTGGGGGACGAGCAGTACTTC

V gene: TRBV4-1
D gene: .
J gene: TRBJ2-1
clone size: many
CDR3 protein: CASSFGRLSYNEQFF
CDR3 DNA: TGCGCCAGCAGCTTTGGGAGGCTCTCCTACAATGAGCAGTTCTTC

V gene: TRBV29-1
D gene: TRBD1
J gene: TRBJ1-1
clone size: many
CDR3 protein: CSVINRGYGTEAFF
CDR3 DNA: TGCAGCGTGATTAACAGGGGGTATGGCACTGAAGCTTTCTTT

V gene: TRBV28
D gene: TRBD1
J gene: TRBJ2-7
clone size: many
CDR3 protein: CAITPGQAPYEQYF
CDR3 DNA: TGTGCCATTACACCGGGACAGGCCCCCTACGAGCAGTACTTC

V gene: TRBV19
D gene: TRBD2
J gene: TRBJ2-2
clone size: few
CDR3 protein: CASSIDSSGRTGELFF
CDR3 DNA: TGTGCCAGTAGTATAGATTCGAGCGGGAGGACCGGGGAGCTGTTTTTT

V gene: TRBV2
D gene: TRBD2
J gene: TRBJ2-7
clone size: many
CDR3 protein: CASSEALAASYEQYF
CDR3 DNA: TGTGCCAGCAGTGAAGCTCTAGCGGCCTCCTACGAGCAGTACTTC

V gene: TRBV3-2
D gene: .
J gene: TRBJ2-1
clone size: .
CDR3 protein: CASRQAQRGGNEQFF
CDR3 DNA: TGTGCCAGCAGACAAGCCCAGCGGGGGGGCAATGAGCAGTTCTTC

V gene: TRBV5-1
D gene: TRBD1
J gene: TRBJ2-3
clone size: many
CDR3 protein: CASNWRQGPSPDTQYF
CDR3 DNA: TGCGCCAGCAACTGGAGACAGGGGCCCTCCCCAGATACGCAGTATTTT

V gene: TRBV4-1
D gene: .
J gene: TRBJ2-5
clone size: many
CDR3 protein: CASRRAGQETQYF
CDR3 DNA: TGCGCCAGCCGCAGGGCAGGACAAGAGACCCAGTACTTC

V gene: TRBV9
D gene: TRBD1
J gene: TRBJ1-2
clone size: many
CDR3 protein: CASSVRDRGDFEYGYTF
CDR3 DNA: TGTGCCAGCAGCGTAAGGGACAGGGGTGATTTTGAGTATGGCTACACCTTC

V gene: TRBV19
D gene: .
J gene: TRBJ2-3
clone size: once
CDR3 protein: CASIDVDTQYF
CDR3 DNA: TGTGCCAGTATCGATGTGGATACGCAGTATTTT

V gene: TRBV15
D gene: TRBD2
J gene: TRBJ2-1
clone size: .
CDR3 protein: CATSRDPGVAGARNEQFF
CDR3 DNA: TGTGCCACCAGCAGAGATCCCGGAGTAGCGGGGGCCAGGAATGAGCAGTTCTTC